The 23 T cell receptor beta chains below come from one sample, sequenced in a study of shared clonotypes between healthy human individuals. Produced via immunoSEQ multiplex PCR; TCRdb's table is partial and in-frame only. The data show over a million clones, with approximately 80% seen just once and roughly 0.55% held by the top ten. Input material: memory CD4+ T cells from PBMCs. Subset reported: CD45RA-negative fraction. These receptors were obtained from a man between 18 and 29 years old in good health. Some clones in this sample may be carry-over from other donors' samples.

The CDR3 reads CASSAGTGYYEQYF. Here the CDR3 DNA reads TGTGCCAGCAGCGCCGGGACAGGCTACTACGAGCAGTACTTC. The rearrangement links TRBV7-7 to TRBJ2-7; 8 bases are a match to TRBD1. The CDR3 contains 14 residues. J was trimmed by 3 bases and V by 5 bases; bases with no gene match: 6. From germline, CDR1 is SSHAT and CDR2 FNYEAQ (reference sequence).

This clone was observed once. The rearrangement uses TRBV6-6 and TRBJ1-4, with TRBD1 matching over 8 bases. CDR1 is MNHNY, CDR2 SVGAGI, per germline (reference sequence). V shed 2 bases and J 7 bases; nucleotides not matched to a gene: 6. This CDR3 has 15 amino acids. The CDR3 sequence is CASSYGDRSSEKLFF. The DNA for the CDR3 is TGTGCCAGCAGTTACGGGGACAGGAGCAGTGAAAAACTGTTTTTT.

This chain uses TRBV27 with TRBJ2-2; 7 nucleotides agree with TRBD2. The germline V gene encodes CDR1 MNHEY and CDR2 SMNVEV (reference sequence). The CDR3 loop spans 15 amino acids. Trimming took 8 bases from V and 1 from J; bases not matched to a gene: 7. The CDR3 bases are TGTGCCAGCGGAACGGGGAGGGGGAACACCGGGGAGCTGTTTTTT. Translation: CASGTGRGNTGELFF.

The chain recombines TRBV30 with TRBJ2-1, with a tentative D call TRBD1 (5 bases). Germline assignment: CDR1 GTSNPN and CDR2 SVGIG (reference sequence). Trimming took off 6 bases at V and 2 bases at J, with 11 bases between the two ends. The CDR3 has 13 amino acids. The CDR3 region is CACRGRTYNEQFF. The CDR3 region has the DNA TGTGCCTGTAGGGGTCGCACCTACAATGAGCAGTTCTTC.

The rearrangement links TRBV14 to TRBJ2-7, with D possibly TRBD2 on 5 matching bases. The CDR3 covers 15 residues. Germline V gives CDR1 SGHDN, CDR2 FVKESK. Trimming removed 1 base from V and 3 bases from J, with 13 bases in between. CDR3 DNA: TGTGCCAGCAGCCAAGGGTTGTGGGGAGTCTACGAGCAGTACTTC. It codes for CASSQGLWGVYEQYF.

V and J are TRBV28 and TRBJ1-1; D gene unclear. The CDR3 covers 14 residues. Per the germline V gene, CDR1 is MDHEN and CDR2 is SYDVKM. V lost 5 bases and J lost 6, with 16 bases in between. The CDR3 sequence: CASSARSGSPEAFF. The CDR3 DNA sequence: TGTGCCAGCAGTGCCCGATCAGGTTCCCCTGAAGCTTTCTTT.

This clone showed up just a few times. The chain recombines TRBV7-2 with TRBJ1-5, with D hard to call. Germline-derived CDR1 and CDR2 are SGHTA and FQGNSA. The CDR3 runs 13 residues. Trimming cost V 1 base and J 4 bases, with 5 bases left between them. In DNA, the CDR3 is TGTGCCAGCAGCTTAGAAAGAAATCAGCCCCAGCATTTT. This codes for CASSLERNQPQHF.

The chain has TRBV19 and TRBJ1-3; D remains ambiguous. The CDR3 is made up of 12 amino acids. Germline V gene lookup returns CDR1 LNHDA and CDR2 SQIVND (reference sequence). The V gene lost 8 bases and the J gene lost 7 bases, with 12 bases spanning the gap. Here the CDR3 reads CASQLAGNTIYF. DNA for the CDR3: TGTGCCAGTCAATTGGCCGGGAACACCATATATTTT.

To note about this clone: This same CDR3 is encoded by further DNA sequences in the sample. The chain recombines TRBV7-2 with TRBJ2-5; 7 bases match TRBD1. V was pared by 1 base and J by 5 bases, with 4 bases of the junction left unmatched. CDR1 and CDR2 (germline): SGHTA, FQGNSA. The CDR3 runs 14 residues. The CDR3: CASSLGQGWETQYF. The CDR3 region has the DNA TGTGCCAGCAGCTTAGGACAGGGCTGGGAGACCCAGTACTTC.

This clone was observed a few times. CDR3 sequence (DNA): TGTGCCAGCAGCTCCTACTCATTAAACAGTAACTATGGCTACACCTTC. Amino acid sequence: CASSSYSLNSNYGYTF. The rearrangement joins TRBV7-2 to TRBJ1-2; D not resolved. This CDR3 comprises 16 residues. Germline assignment: CDR1 SGHTA and CDR2 FQGNSA. The germline V and J ends were trimmed by 4 bases and 1 base, with 16 bases remaining between them. The variable domain in full, with the rest retrieved from reference TRBV7-2 and TRBJ1-2, is GAGVSQSPSNKVTEKGKDVELRCDPISGHTALYWYRQSLGQGLEFLIYFQGNSAPDKSGLPSDRFSAERTGGSVSTLTIQRTQQEDSAVYLCASSSYSLNSNYGYTFGSGTRLTVV.

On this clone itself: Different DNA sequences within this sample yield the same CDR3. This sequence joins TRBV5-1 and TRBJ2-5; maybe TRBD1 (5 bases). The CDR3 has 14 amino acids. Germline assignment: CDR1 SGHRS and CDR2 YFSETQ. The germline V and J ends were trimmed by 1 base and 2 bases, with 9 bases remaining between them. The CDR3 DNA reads TGCGCCAGCAGCTTGCAAGGACAACAAGAGACCCAGTACTTC. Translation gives CASSLQGQQETQYF.

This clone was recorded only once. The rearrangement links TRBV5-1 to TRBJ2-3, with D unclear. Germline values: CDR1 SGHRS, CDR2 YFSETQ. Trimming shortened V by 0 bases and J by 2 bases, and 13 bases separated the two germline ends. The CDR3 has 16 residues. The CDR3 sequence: CASSLVLGLYTDTQYF. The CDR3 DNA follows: TGCGCCAGCAGCTTGGTACTTGGGCTCTACACAGATACGCAGTATTTT.

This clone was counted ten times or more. CDR3 loop: CASSFRLSTDTQYF. The CDR3 DNA reads TGTGCCAGCAGCTTTAGGCTAAGCACAGATACGCAGTATTTT. J is TRBJ2-3 and V is TRBV5-8; D gene uncertain. The CDR3 contains 14 residues. Trimming cost V 2 bases and J 0 bases, with 7 bases left between them. The V gene's germline CDR1 is SGHTS and CDR2 YDEGEE.

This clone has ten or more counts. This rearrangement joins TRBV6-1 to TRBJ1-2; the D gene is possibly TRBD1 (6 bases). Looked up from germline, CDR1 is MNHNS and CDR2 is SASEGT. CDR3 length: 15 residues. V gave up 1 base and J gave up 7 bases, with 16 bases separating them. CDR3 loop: CASSEVLGAFGGYTF. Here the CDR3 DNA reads TGTGCCAGCAGTGAAGTTCTGGGGGCGTTTGGTGGCTACACCTTC.

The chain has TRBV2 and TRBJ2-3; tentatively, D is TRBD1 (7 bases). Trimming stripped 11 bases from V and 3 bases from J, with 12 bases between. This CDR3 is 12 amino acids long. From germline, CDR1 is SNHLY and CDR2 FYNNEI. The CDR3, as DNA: TGTGCCGGACAGGAGGGAACAGATACGCAGTATTTT. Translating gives CAGQEGTDTQYF.

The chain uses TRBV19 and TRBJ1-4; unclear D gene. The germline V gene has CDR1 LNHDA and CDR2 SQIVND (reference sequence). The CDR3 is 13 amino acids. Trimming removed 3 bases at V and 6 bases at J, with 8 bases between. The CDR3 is CASSMAAYEKLFF. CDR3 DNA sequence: TGTGCCAGTAGTATGGCGGCATATGAAAAACTGTTTTTT.

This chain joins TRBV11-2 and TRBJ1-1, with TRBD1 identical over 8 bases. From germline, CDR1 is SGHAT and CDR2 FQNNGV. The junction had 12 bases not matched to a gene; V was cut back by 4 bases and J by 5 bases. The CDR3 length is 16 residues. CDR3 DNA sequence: TGTGCCAGCAGCTCCAAACGACAGGGGTCAGTAACTGAAGCTTTCTTT. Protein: CASSSKRQGSVTEAFF. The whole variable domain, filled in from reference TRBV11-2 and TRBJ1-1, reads EAGVAQSPRYKIIEKRQSVAFWCNPISGHATLYWYQQILGQGPKLLIQFQNNGVVDDSQLPKDRFSAERLKGVDSTLKIQPAKLEDSAVYLCASSSKRQGSVTEAFFGQGTRLTVV.

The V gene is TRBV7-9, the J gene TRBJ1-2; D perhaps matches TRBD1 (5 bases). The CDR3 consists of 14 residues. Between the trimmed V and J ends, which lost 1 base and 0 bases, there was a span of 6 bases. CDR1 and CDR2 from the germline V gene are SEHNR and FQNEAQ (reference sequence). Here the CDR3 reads CASSLGQSNYGYTF. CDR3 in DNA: TGTGCCAGCAGCTTAGGACAGTCTAACTATGGCTACACCTTC.

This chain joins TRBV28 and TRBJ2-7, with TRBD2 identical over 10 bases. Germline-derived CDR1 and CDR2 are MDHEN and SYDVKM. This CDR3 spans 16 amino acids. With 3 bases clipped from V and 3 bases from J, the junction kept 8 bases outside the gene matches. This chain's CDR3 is CASSLMLAGVSYEQYF. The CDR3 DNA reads TGTGCCAGCAGTTTGATGCTAGCGGGAGTTAGCTACGAGCAGTACTTC.

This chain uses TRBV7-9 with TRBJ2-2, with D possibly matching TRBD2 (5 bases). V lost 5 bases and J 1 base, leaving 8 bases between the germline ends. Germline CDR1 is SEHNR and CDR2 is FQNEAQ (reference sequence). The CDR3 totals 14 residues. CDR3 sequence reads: CASSPEGNTGELFF. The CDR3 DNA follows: TGTGCCAGCAGCCCAGAGGGGAACACCGGGGAGCTGTTTTTT.

The CDR3 DNA follows: TGTGCCAGCAGCTTGGCGGGGGGAGGTCCCGAAGCTTTCTTT. Its translation is CASSLAGGGPEAFF. The chain has TRBV5-6 and TRBJ1-1, with D possibly being TRBD1 (5 bases). Germline lookup yields CDR1 SGHDT and CDR2 YYEEEE. CDR3 length: 14 amino acids. The V and J ends lost 0 bases and 8 bases respectively, with 14 bases between them. The variable domain in full, completed from reference TRBV5-6 and TRBJ1-1, reads DAGVTQSPTHLIKTRGQQVTLRCSPKSGHDTVSWYQQALGQGPQFIFQYYEEEERQRGNFPDRFSGHQFPNYSSELNVNALLLGDSALYLCASSLAGGGPEAFFGQGTRLTVV.

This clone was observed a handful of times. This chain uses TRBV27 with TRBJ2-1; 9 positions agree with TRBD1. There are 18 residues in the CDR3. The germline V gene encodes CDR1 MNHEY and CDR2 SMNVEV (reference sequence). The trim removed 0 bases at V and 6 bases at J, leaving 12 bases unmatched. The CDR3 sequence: CASSLSIFPGQGRNEQFF. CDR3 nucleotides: TGTGCCAGCAGTTTATCTATTTTCCCGGGACAGGGACGCAATGAGCAGTTCTTC.

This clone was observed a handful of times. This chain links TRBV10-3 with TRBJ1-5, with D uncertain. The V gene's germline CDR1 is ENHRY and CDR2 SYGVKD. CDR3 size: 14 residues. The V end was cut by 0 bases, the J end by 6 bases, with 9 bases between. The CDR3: CAISESMGVQPQHF. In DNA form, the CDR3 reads TGTGCCATCAGTGAGTCGATGGGCGTTCAGCCCCAGCATTTT.